This is a list of T cell receptor beta chains from one sample in a study of identifying expanded T cells in peripheral blood. The method was immunoSEQ multiplex PCR; TCRdb's version includes in-frame clones alone and lacks a portion of them. The sample carries about 82,000 clones, around 90% recorded once. The specimen was blood. The receptors here all came from a person aged 18 to 70 in good health. Both conserved end residues are part of each CDR3. The D gene is left open where the match is weak. Some rows have no size entry. The others give once, few or many, or a class for an expanded clone.

>17|NA|TRBJ2-2|TRBD1|TRBV18
CASSPSRQGSNTGELFF
TGTGCCAGCTCACCTAGTCGACAGGGATCGAACACCGGGGAGCTGTTTTTT
>15|once|TRBJ1-4|NA|TRBV7-3
CASSLTGGKGEKLFF
TGTGCCAGCAGCTTAACGGGCGGGAAGGGGGAAAAACTGTTTTTT
>16|NA|TRBJ1-5|TRBD1|TRBV5-6
CASSRLGAGGNQPQHF
TGTGCCAGCAGCCGCCTCGGGGCAGGGGGGAATCAGCCCCAGCATTTT
>19|NA|TRBJ2-6|NA|TRBV7-3
CASSPSRGVKFSGANVLTF
TGTGCCAGCAGCCCAAGTAGGGGGGTGAAGTTCTCTGGGGCCAACGTCCTGACTTTC
>14|NA|TRBJ2-7|TRBD1|TRBV2
CASSRDRGLYEQYF
TGTGCCAGCAGCCGGGACAGGGGCCTCTACGAGCAGTACTTC
>13|NA|TRBJ1-1|NA|TRBV19
CASSRAGTRKAFF
TGTGCCAGTAGTAGAGCCGGGACAAGGAAAGCTTTCTTT
>15|NA|TRBJ2-7|TRBD1|TRBV6-5
CASRDGQGPWYEQYF
TGTGCCAGCAGAGATGGACAGGGCCCCTGGTACGAGCAGTACTTC
>15|NA|TRBJ1-5|NA|TRBV5-1
CASSHRSTAWVPQHF
TGCGCCAGCAGCCACCGATCGACAGCCTGGGTGCCCCAGCATTTT
>14|NA|TRBJ2-4|TRBD2|TRBV19
CASNKAGGENIQYF
TGTGCCAGTAATAAAGCGGGAGGTGAAAACATTCAGTACTTC
>13|NA|TRBJ1-1|TRBD1|TRBV18
CASSQEGPGGAFF
TGTGCCAGCTCACAAGAGGGGCCAGGGGGAGCTTTCTTT
>13|NA|TRBJ1-2|NA|TRBV5-1
CASSSDSNYGYTF
TGCGCCAGCAGTTCGGACTCTAACTATGGCTACACCTTC
>13|NA|TRBJ2-5|NA|TRBV5-6
CASSLQGQETQYF
TGTGCCAGCAGCTTGCAGGGCCAAGAGACCCAGTACTTC
>14|NA|TRBJ1-2|NA|TRBV2
CASSDRAGLDGYTF
TGTGCCAGCAGTGATAGGGCAGGGCTTGATGGCTACACCTTC
>16|NA|TRBJ2-7|NA|TRBV29-1
CSVEEGSGVTYYEQYF
TGCAGCGTTGAAGAGGGGTCTGGGGTTACCTACTACGAGCAGTACTTC
>15|NA|TRBJ1-4|TRBD1|TRBV9
CASSPKDRGHEKLFF
TGTGCCAGCAGCCCGAAGGACAGGGGACATGAAAAACTGTTTTTT
>14|NA|TRBJ1-1|NA|TRBV14
CASSQVRGRSEAFF
TGTGCCAGCAGCCAAGTACGGGGGAGGTCTGAAGCTTTCTTT
>14|NA|TRBJ1-4|NA|TRBV27
CASSSGATNEKLFF
TGTGCCAGCAGTTCAGGAGCAACTAATGAAAAACTGTTTTTT
>18|few|TRBJ1-3|NA|TRBV13
CASSLWAGTQYAGNTIYF
TGTGCCAGCAGCCTCTGGGCAGGGACGCAATACGCTGGAAACACCATATATTTT
>15|NA|TRBJ2-2|TRBD2|TRBV19
CASSIRTSGEGELFF
TGTGCCAGTAGTATCCGGACTAGCGGGGAGGGGGAGCTGTTTTTT
>13|NA|TRBJ1-2|TRBD1|TRBV30
CAWSRRQGLSYTF
TGTGCCTGGAGTCGCCGACAGGGGTTGAGCTACACCTTC
>13|NA|TRBJ2-3|TRBD1|TRBV19
CASGQGWADTQYF
TGTGCCAGCGGACAGGGTTGGGCAGATACGCAGTATTTT
>16|NA|TRBJ2-2|NA|TRBV18
CASSPPSLGRTGELFF
TGTGCCAGCTCACCACCCAGTCTTGGGCGCACCGGGGAGCTGTTTTTT
>14|once|TRBJ2-7|NA|TRBV7-8
CASSLGRGSYEQYF
TGTGCCAGCAGCTTAGGTCGGGGTTCCTACGAGCAGTACTTC
>14|NA|TRBJ1-2|TRBD1|TRBV7-9
CASRNRGTNYGYTF
TGTGCCAGCAGGAACAGGGGCACTAACTATGGCTACACCTTC
>17|NA|TRBJ2-3|NA|TRBV4-1
CASSRSPGLQSTDTQYF
TGCGCCAGCAGCCGAAGTCCGGGACTGCAGTCGACAGATACGCAGTATTTT
>14|NA|TRBJ2-5|NA|TRBV29-1
CSVEDQFESETQYF
TGCAGCGTTGAAGATCAATTTGAGTCTGAGACCCAGTACTTC
>15|NA|TRBJ1-3|NA|TRBV9
CASSVEEWYGNTIYF
TGTGCCAGCAGCGTAGAAGAGTGGTACGGAAACACCATATATTTT
>17|once|TRBJ2-1|TRBD1|TRBV29-1
CSVERRVGQGVYNEQFF
TGCAGCGTTGAACGTCGGGTGGGACAGGGTGTGTACAATGAGCAGTTCTTC
>14|NA|TRBJ1-1|NA|TRBV19
CASSPDTPYTEAFF
TGTGCCAGTAGCCCGGACACACCTTACACTGAAGCTTTCTTT
>14|NA|TRBJ1-4|NA|TRBV5-1
CASTWARTNEKLFF
TGCGCCAGCACCTGGGCCAGGACTAATGAAAAACTGTTTTTT
>10|NA|TRBJ1-5|NA|TRBV11-3
CASGNQPQHF
TGTGCCAGCGGTAATCAGCCCCAGCATTTT
>16|NA|TRBJ2-1|TRBD2|TRBV6-4
CASSDKAGSSYNEQFF
TGTGCCAGCAGTGACAAAGCGGGGAGCTCCTACAATGAGCAGTTCTTC
>13|NA|TRBJ1-5|NA|TRBV11-2
CASSFRGDQPQHF
TGTGCCAGCAGCTTCCGGGGGGATCAGCCCCAGCATTTT
>12|few|TRBJ1-1|NA|TRBV30
CAWGRRNTEAFF
TGTGCCTGGGGACGGAGGAACACTGAAGCTTTCTTT
>13|NA|TRBJ1-5|NA|TRBV29-1
CSVAGGPDQPQHF
TGCAGCGTTGCCGGCGGGCCGGATCAGCCCCAGCATTTT
>16|NA|TRBJ2-2|TRBD2|TRBV6-6
CASRNGLAGGGGELFF
TGTGCCAGCAGGAACGGACTAGCGGGAGGAGGCGGGGAGCTGTTTTTT
>16|few|TRBJ2-7|TRBD1|TRBV5-4
CASSSDRGSQWDEQYF
TGTGCCAGCAGCTCCGACAGGGGGTCTCAGTGGGACGAGCAGTACTTC
>13|NA|TRBJ2-3|NA|TRBV18
CASLSGGTDTQYF
TGTGCCAGCTTATCGGGCGGCACAGATACGCAGTATTTT
>16|NA|TRBJ2-5|NA|TRBV7-8
CASSLADQGAAGTQYF
TGTGCCAGCAGCCTAGCGGATCAGGGGGCTGCTGGGACCCAGTACTTC
>13|NA|TRBJ2-3|NA|TRBV30
CAWNVGGTDTQYF
TGTGCCTGGAATGTGGGGGGCACAGATACGCAGTATTTT
>15|once|TRBJ2-1|NA|TRBV7-3
CASSQGPPGFNEQFF
TGTGCCAGCAGCCAGGGACCGCCAGGGTTCAATGAGCAGTTCTTC
>16|NA|TRBJ2-2|NA|TRBV18
CASSRILSGETGELFF
TGTGCCAGCTCCCGGATATTGTCGGGGGAAACCGGGGAGCTGTTTTTT
>14|NA|TRBJ1-4|NA|TRBV30
CAWSEGGSNEKLFF
TGTGCCTGGAGTGAAGGAGGGTCTAATGAAAAACTGTTTTTT
>13|NA|TRBJ1-3|NA|TRBV29-1
CSVRLIPGNTIYF
TGCAGCGTCCGGCTGATCCCCGGAAACACCATATATTTT
>15|NA|TRBJ1-4|NA|TRBV10-3
CAISESLTTNEKLFF
TGTGCCATCAGTGAGTCCCTTACAACTAATGAAAAACTGTTTTTT
>11|NA|TRBJ1-2|NA|TRBV7-9
CASSHGYGYTF
TGTGCCAGCAGCCATGGTTATGGCTACACCTTC
>14|NA|TRBJ1-5|NA|TRBV6-1
CASSGGYSNQPQHF
TGTGCCAGCAGTGGTGGGTATAGCAATCAGCCCCAGCATTTT
>16|NA|TRBJ1-3|TRBD1|TRBV9
CASSQGQGLGGNTIYF
TGTGCCAGCAGCCAAGGACAGGGTCTCGGAGGAAACACCATATATTTT
>14|NA|TRBJ1-2|TRBD1|TRBV5-1
CASRMGQGNYGYTF
TGCGCCAGCAGAATGGGACAGGGGAACTATGGCTACACCTTC
>14|NA|TRBJ1-2|NA|TRBV5-1
CASSDGPQGNGYTF
TGCGCCAGCAGCGACGGACCGCAAGGTAATGGCTACACCTTC
>16|NA|TRBJ1-2|NA|TRBV11-1
CASSLDGQRANYGYTF
TGTGCCAGCAGCTTAGACGGACAGCGAGCTAACTATGGCTACACCTTC
>14|NA|TRBJ1-3|NA|TRBV5-1
CASSLDSSGNTIYF
TGCGCCAGCAGCCTGGACAGCTCTGGAAACACCATATATTTT
>16|NA|TRBJ2-3|TRBD2|TRBV28
CASSLGLALRTDTQYF
TGTGCCAGCAGTTTGGGACTAGCGCTACGCACAGATACGCAGTATTTT
>16|NA|TRBJ1-5|NA|TRBV5-5
CASSLIPGGGHQPQHF
TGTGCCAGCAGCCTAATCCCCGGGGGAGGGCATCAGCCCCAGCATTTT